This entry concerns a single TCR beta chain. Its antigen is not known. The sample comes from a study of T cell responses to AZD1222 COVID-19 vaccine. The V gene's germline CDR1 is LNHDA and CDR2 SQIVND (reference sequence). The CDR3 consists of 14 residues. V lost 7 bases to trimming and J lost 9 bases, with 19 bases between them. Regarding the study as a whole: The reported proportion of spike-specific TCRs targeting unmutated variant regions was nearly half. Repertoire sampling occurred only after the peak T cell response.

The assay was immunoSEQ multiplex PCR, and TCRdb's table has in-frame clones only and misses some. The sample records around 99,000 clones, about 88% being singletons. This clonotype was sampled from an adult in good health. The specimen was peripheral blood, collected on day 0 of AZD1222 vaccination. The chain couples TRBV19 to TRBJ1-5; D is undetermined. CDR3 nucleotides: TGTGCCAGTACCGAGATTGGGGTTAGAGGGCCCCAGCATTTT. Translated, it gives CASTEIGVRGPQHF. Drawing the rest from reference TRBV19 and TRBJ1-5, the complete variable domain is DGGITQSPKYLFRKEGQNVTLSCEQNLNHDAMYWYRQDPGQGLRLIYYSQIVNDFQKGDIAEGYSVSREKKESFPLTVTSAQKNPTAFYLCASTEIGVRGPQHFGDGTRLSIL.